These T cell receptor beta chains were read from a single sample in a study of blood T cell repertoires in COVID-19. Sequencing was performed with immunoSEQ multiplex PCR; in TCRdb, only in-frame clones are kept and a portion is missing. Among 25,000 to 35,000 clones listed, more than 90% were seen once. Source material: peripheral blood. The source of these receptors is a man between 65 and 80 years old with active or convalescent COVID-19. Both conserved end residues are trimmed from each CDR3. The order of the fields is V gene, J gene, CDR3 protein.

TRBV5-5,TRBJ1-3,ASSLTLFGNTIY
TRBV6-5,TRBJ1-6,ASDRGTSPLH
TRBV5-1,TRBJ2-3,ASSRGSGTDTQY
TRBV28,TRBJ1-2,ASRNSGYGYT
TRBV5-1,TRBJ2-3,ASSRTDHGEY
TRBV19,TRBJ1-1,ASKTGSGGTEAF
TRBV19,TRBJ1-2,ASRRVGTVDYGYT
TRBV7-2,TRBJ1-5,ASSLWGGGLNQPQH
TRBV10-3,TRBJ2-3,AISDPTSGGGDTQY
TRBV7-3,TRBJ1-1,ASSLAPTGGLNTEAF
TRBV5-3,TRBJ1-5,ARSLKFRGQPQH
TRBV11-2,TRBJ2-7,ASSLSGYEQY
TRBV2,TRBJ2-1,ASSEGQGVPEQF
TRBV7-3,TRBJ2-2,ASSLTFTPLDTGELF
TRBV6-6,TRBJ1-5,ASSHRILDQPQH